This is a list of T cell receptor beta chains from one sample in a study of T cells in Graves' hyperthyroidism and ophthalmopathy. TCRdb called the multiplex PCR reads again in MiXCR, with one record for every CDR3 protein. The repertoire includes around 690,000 distinct CDR3 sequences, less than 25% of them detected once, and about 35% sits in the top ten. Sequencing input: blood. The receptors originated from a man between 25 and 39 years old with Graves' ophthalmopathy. The conserved cysteine and the conserved F or W are not part of the CDR3 here. Each record gives: CDR3 protein, V gene, clone size. Some rows have no size entry. The others give once, few or many, or a class for an expanded clone.

CDR3 protein: ASNGYEQY
V gene: TRBV2
clone size: .

CDR3 protein: ASSYSNPSVTGELF
V gene: TRBV6-5
clone size: .

CDR3 protein: ASSLTSGRVTDTQY
V gene: TRBV27
clone size: .

CDR3 protein: ASSLGLGQGRYYGYT
V gene: TRBV7-2
clone size: few

CDR3 protein: ASSLFTMRTEAF
V gene: TRBV28
clone size: many

CDR3 protein: ASSLLMGGAGTDTQY
V gene: TRBV28
clone size: .

CDR3 protein: ASSPIGGSYGYT
V gene: TRBV28
clone size: many

CDR3 protein: ASSPSRGTGTYMNTEAF
V gene: TRBV14
clone size: .

CDR3 protein: SAIIPGQVYEQY
V gene: TRBV20-1
clone size: many

CDR3 protein: ATKRPTDTQY
V gene: TRBV6-1
clone size: few